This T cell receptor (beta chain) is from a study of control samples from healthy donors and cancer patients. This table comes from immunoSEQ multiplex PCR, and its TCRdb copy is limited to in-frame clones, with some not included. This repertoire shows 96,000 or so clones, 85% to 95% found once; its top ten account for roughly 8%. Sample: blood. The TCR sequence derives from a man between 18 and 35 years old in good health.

CDR3 loop: CASSLPGGGYTF. As DNA, the CDR3 is TGTGCCAGCAGTTTACCCGGGGGTGGCTACACCTTC. The V call is TRBV27, the J call TRBJ1-2; D may be TRBD1 (5 bases). This CDR3 has 12 amino acids. V was shortened by 2 bases and J by 7 bases, with 8 bases between the two germline ends. Per germline, CDR1 MNHEY and CDR2 SMNVEV (reference sequence).